This T cell receptor (beta chain) emerged from a study of graft-versus-host responses after intestinal transplantation. Study-level background: Induction with anti-thymocyte globulin, then tacrolimus and steroids for about 3 years, was given to all recipients. Study-level points and caveats: Ileal or blood samples showed some GvH clones first, and such clones were also found in recipient marrow.

Produced via immunoSEQ multiplex PCR; TCRdb's table is partial and in-frame only. The sample records roughly 93,000 clones, 85% to 95% being singletons. Turning to this clone: The antigen is undetermined.

This CDR3 has 15 amino acids. Germline CDR1 reads SGDLS; CDR2 reads YYNGEE. With 4 bases clipped from V and 6 bases from J, the junction kept 7 bases outside the gene matches. The sequences come from unstimulated CD8+ T cells sorted from spleen or lymph node cells, collected before transplant. The gene calls are TRBV9 and TRBJ2-1; TRBD2 agrees at 10 bases. This receptor was taken from a human donor who was the organ donor for an intestinal transplant. The CDR3 loop is CASSPWVAGGNEQFF. CDR3 DNA sequence: TGTGCCAGCAGCCCATGGGTAGCGGGGGGCAATGAGCAGTTCTTC.